One T cell receptor beta chain is described in this entry. This sample stems from a study of T cells in Graves' hyperthyroidism and ophthalmopathy. PBMCs were derived from roughly 10 ml fresh peripheral blood. Trimming shortened V by 6 bases and J by 6 bases, and 17 bases separated the two germline ends. This CDR3 contains 13 residues. In germline, CDR1 is SQVTM, CDR2 ANQGSEA. Amplification of TCR beta CDR3 regions used RNA as the template. The HTBI set primed first-round TCR CDR3 RT-PCR. A single record per CDR3 protein comes from TCRdb applying MiXCR to the multiplex PCR reads. This repertoire shows hundreds of thousands of distinct CDR3 sequences, over 35% found once; its top ten account for around 9.3%.

V is TRBV29-1 and J is TRBJ1-2; no clear D gene. Sequenced sample: blood. The sequence came from a young man with Graves' hyperthyroidism. CDR3 sequence: CSVKRVQVDGYTF. The CDR3 coding sequence is TGCAGCGTCAAGAGGGTGCAGGTCGATGGCTACACCTTC.